This TCR beta chain was identified in a study of response to subunit inactivated influenza vaccine (dated by TCRdb to about 2018). As for the study more broadly: Deep quantitative T cell receptor repertoire profiling was used in the study to track responses to a trivalent subunit inactivated influenza vaccine. Overall study outcomes, separate from this receptor: It was suggested by the authors that each seasonal influenza vaccination may recruit only a limited number of new T cells.

Turning to this clonotype: Its specific antigen is unknown. No base-level quality is on record; no much larger clone is a single base apart.

The CDR3, from cysteine to phenylalanine, totals 14 residues. Just CDR3 DNA is preserved here, 42 bases in frame from base 1. Between the V and J ends, shortened by 8 bases and 0 bases respectively, the junction contains 11 bases. Sequences LNHNV (CDR1) and YYDKDF (CDR2) are obtained from the germline V gene (reference sequence). Libraries were made using RT-PCR. TCRdb lists the instrument as Illumina HiSeq 2500. Using fastp trimming at Q25 and MiXCR clonotype assembly, TCRdb reanalyzed the public sequencing data and kept in-frame beta chains. Duplicate CDR3 protein sequences are folded into a single record with the most common DNA and genes. The sample records a few hundred thousand distinct CDR3 sequences, around 7.9% of which are singletons. Of the sample, approximately 14% is held by the ten largest clones.

Sample: PBMCs from blood, taken around 25 months after vaccination. The chain uses TRBV15 and TRBJ1-5; TRBD1 is a possible D gene, resting on 5 matching bases. The clonotype was recovered from a man aged 50 to 69 who received an inactivated influenza vaccine. Donor details come from another sample of the same person, matched by shared clones. The CDR3 is CATAGTYSNQPQHF. The DNA reads TGTGCCACCGCCGGGACCTATAGCAATCAGCCCCAGCATTTT.